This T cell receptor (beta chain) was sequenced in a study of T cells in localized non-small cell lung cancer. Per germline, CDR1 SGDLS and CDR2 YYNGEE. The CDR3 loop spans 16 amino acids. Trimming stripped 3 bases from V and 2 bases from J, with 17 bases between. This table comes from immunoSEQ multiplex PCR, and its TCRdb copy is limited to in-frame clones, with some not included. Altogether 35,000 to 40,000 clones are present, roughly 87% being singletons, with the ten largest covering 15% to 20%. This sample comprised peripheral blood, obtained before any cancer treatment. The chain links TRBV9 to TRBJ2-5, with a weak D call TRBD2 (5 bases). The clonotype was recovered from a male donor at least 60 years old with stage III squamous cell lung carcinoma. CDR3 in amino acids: CASSANIGLAQETQYF. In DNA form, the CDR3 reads TGTGCCAGCAGCGCTAACATAGGGCTAGCACAAGAGACCCAGTACTTC. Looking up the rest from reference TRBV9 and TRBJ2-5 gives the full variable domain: DSGVTQTPKHLITATGQRVTLRCSPRSGDLSVYWYQQSLDQGLQFLIQYYNGEERAKGNILERFSAQQFPDLHSELNLSSLELGDSALYFCASSANIGLAQETQYFGPGTRLLVL.